Included here is one T cell receptor (beta chain) sequence, with context. No antigen is known for it. This specimen belongs to a study of graft-versus-host responses after intestinal transplantation. Regarding the study as a whole: Analysis identified GvH clones in recipient marrow, with some appearing first in ileum or blood. High graft-versus-host to host-versus-graft clonal ratios were seen in allografts of patients with graft-donor T cell macrochimerism.

Sequencing was performed with immunoSEQ multiplex PCR; in TCRdb, only in-frame clones are kept and a portion is missing. The table has about 88,000 clones, 80% to 95% seen once. The ends were cut back, 5 bases at V and 1 base at J, with 13 bases in the middle. The CDR3 spans 15 residues. The germline V gene encodes CDR1 MDHEN and CDR2 SYDVKM. V gene TRBV28 combines with J gene TRBJ2-3, with a possible D match to TRBD2 (5 bases). The specimen was unstimulated CD4+ T cells sorted from spleen or lymph node cells, collected before intestinal transplant. This sequence originates from a human donor who received an intestinal transplant. The CDR3 here is CASSQGRLRTDTQYF. As DNA, the CDR3 is TGTGCCAGCAGTCAAGGGAGACTACGCACAGATACGCAGTATTTT.